This T cell receptor beta chain comes out of a study of blood T cell repertoires in COVID-19. The CDR3 is 13 amino acids. The germline CDR1 and CDR2 sequences are SEHNR and FQNEAQ (reference sequence). The V end was cut by 4 bases, the J end by 1 base, with 7 bases between. As handled by the study authors: Using reference gene primer amplification, nucleated cell counts were estimated. The repertoire was sequenced with immunoSEQ multiplex PCR; TCRdb's copy has only in-frame clones and lacks some. For V, J and clone size, that table is used; D and trimming come from the DNA. The sample shows 50,000 to 70,000 clones, approximately 84% of them seen only once.

The genes are TRBV7-9 and TRBJ1-1; no clear D. The sample was peripheral blood. This TCR was sampled from a man between 65 and 80 years old with active COVID-19. Written as DNA, the CDR3 is TGTGCCAGCAGCTGGACTCAGAACACTGAAGCTTTCTTT. Translating it yields CASSWTQNTEAFF. Using reference TRBV7-9 and TRBJ1-1 for the parts outside the CDR3, the full variable domain is DTGVSQNPRHKITKRGQNVTFRCDPISEHNRLYWYRQTLGQGPEFLTYFQNEAQLEKSRLLSDRFSAERPKGSFSTLEIQRTEQGDSAMYLCASSWTQNTEAFFGQGTRLTVV.